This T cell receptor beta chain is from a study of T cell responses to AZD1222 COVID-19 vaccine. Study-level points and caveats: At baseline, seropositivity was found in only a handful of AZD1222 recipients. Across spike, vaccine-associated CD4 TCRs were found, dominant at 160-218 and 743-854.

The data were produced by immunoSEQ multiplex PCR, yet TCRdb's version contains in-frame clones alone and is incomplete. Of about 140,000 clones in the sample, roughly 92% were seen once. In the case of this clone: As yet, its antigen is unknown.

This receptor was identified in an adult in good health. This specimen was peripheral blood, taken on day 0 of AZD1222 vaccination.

Here the CDR3 DNA reads TGTGCCAGCAGCGCCGGGGGGGCTTCCTATAATTCACCCCTCCACTTT. This encodes CASSAGGASYNSPLHF. The chain has TRBV28 and TRBJ1-6; D possibly corresponds to TRBD1 (6 bases). Germline assignment: CDR1 MDHEN and CDR2 SYDVKM. Trimming pared 6 bases from V and 1 base from J, leaving 13 bases between. The CDR3 has 16 residues.